The rows below give T cell receptor beta chains drawn from one sample of a study of control samples from healthy donors and cancer patients. The repertoire was sequenced with immunoSEQ multiplex PCR; TCRdb's copy has only in-frame clones and lacks some. Of around 84,000 clones in the sample, about nine tenths are singletons; the top ten hold 15% to 18%. Sequencing was performed on blood. The receptor set was obtained from a man aged 25 to 40 in good health. The CDR3 runs from the conserved cysteine through the conserved F or W. A D gene is named only where the DNA matches it firmly.

D: .
V: TRBV27
J: TRBJ2-7
CDR3: CASSLRAGVNSYEQYF

D: TRBD1
V: TRBV11-3
J: TRBJ2-1
CDR3: CASSLGQGSYNEQFF

D: .
V: TRBV5-6
J: TRBJ2-7
CDR3: CASSARQVFSYEQYF

D: TRBD1
V: TRBV6-5
J: TRBJ2-1
CDR3: CASIRDRGNNEQFF

D: .
V: TRBV11-3
J: TRBJ1-3
CDR3: CASSSTRDSGNTIYF

D: .
V: TRBV2
J: TRBJ1-5
CDR3: CASSPEEDSNQPQHF

D: TRBD2
V: TRBV10-2
J: TRBJ2-1
CDR3: CASDAGLAGHEQFF

D: TRBD1
V: TRBV6-5
J: TRBJ1-1
CDR3: CASSYDLGQGAEAFF

D: TRBD1
V: TRBV6-5
J: TRBJ2-7
CDR3: CASSSGDRGHEQYF

D: .
V: TRBV29-1
J: TRBJ2-3
CDR3: CSAEWYTDTQYF

D: TRBD2
V: TRBV7-3
J: TRBJ2-5
CDR3: CASSPGLAGVETQYF

D: TRBD2
V: TRBV18
J: TRBJ2-1
CDR3: CASSAGLAGDYSPYNEQFF

D: TRBD1
V: TRBV5-1
J: TRBJ2-7
CDR3: CASRWDRDTYEQYF

D: .
V: TRBV7-9
J: TRBJ1-5
CDR3: CASSPGRNNQPQHF

D: TRBD2
V: TRBV24-1
J: TRBJ2-1
CDR3: CATSEGPSGTYNEQFF

D: TRBD1
V: TRBV19
J: TRBJ2-7
CDR3: CASSIGSRGPREQYF

D: TRBD1
V: TRBV2
J: TRBJ2-7
CDR3: CASSLQTGGSYEQYF

D: .
V: TRBV27
J: TRBJ2-3
CDR3: CASRGSVTTDTQYF

D: .
V: TRBV25-1
J: TRBJ1-1
CDR3: CASSLGLGTEAFF

D: .
V: TRBV23-1
J: TRBJ1-6
CDR3: CARGNSPLHF

D: TRBD2
V: TRBV27
J: TRBJ2-1
CDR3: CASSTSGRADEQFF

D: .
V: TRBV27
J: TRBJ1-2
CDR3: CASSPRDIAYGYTF

D: .
V: TRBV30
J: TRBJ2-3
CDR3: CAWSITDTQYF

D: .
V: TRBV4-3
J: TRBJ1-6
CDR3: CASSQGGSGMNSPLHF

D: .
V: TRBV30
J: TRBJ2-1
CDR3: CALIPEQFF

D: TRBD1
V: TRBV7-8
J: TRBJ1-2
CDR3: CASSFRDRGREYGYTF

D: TRBD2
V: TRBV7-9
J: TRBJ2-7
CDR3: CASSSSTGTSGYSSYEQYF

D: TRBD1
V: TRBV4-3
J: TRBJ2-1
CDR3: CASSQTGPYNEQFF

D: .
V: TRBV7-9
J: TRBJ1-1
CDR3: CASSLPPITEAFF

D: .
V: TRBV3-1/TRBV3-2
J: TRBJ1-1
CDR3: CASSPTGTPNTEAFF

D: .
V: TRBV9
J: TRBJ1-1
CDR3: CASSVAGDTEAFF